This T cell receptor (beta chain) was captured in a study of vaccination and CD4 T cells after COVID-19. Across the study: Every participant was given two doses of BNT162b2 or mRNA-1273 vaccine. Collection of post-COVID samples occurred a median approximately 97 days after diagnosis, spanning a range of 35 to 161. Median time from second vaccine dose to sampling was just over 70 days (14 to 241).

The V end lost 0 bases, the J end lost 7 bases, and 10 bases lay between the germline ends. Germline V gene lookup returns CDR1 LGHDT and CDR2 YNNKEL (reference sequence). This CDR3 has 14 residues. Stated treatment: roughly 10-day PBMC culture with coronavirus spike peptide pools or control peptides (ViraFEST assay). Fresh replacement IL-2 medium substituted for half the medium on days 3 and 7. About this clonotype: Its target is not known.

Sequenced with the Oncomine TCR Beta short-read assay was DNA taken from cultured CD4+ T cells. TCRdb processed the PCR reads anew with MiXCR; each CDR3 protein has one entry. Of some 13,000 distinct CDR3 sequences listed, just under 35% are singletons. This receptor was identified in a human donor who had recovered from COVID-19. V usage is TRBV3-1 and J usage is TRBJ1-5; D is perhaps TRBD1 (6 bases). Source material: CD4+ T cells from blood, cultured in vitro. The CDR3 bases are TGTGCCAGCAGCCAAGATTGGGGGGCACAGCCCCAGCATTTT. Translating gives CASSQDWGAQPQHF.